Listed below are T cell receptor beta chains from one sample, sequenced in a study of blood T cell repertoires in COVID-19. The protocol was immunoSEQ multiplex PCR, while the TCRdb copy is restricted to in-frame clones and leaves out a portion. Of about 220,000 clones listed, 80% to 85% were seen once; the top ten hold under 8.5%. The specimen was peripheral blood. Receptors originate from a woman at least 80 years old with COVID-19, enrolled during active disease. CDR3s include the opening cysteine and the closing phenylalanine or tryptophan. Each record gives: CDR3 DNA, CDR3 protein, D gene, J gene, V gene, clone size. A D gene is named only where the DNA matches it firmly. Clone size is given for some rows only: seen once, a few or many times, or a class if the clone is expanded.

TGTGCCAGCAGCTTAGTGACTAGCGGGGGAAATGAGCAGTTCTTC | CASSLVTSGGNEQFF | TRBD2 | TRBJ2-1 | TRBV7-2 | .
TGCGCCAGCAGCCCAAGATACGAGGCGGACTATGGCTACACCTTC | CASSPRYEADYGYTF | . | TRBJ1-2 | TRBV4-3 | .
TGTGCCAGCTCATTGGGACAGGCGACAACCTATGGCTACACCTTC | CASSLGQATTYGYTF | TRBD1 | TRBJ1-2 | TRBV18 | .
TGTGCCAGCAGCCTCACGACAAACACTGAAGCTTTCTTT | CASSLTTNTEAFF | . | TRBJ1-1 | TRBV11-3 | .
TGTGCCAGCACCCTACAGGGTGGGAATGAGCAGTTCTTC | CASTLQGGNEQFF | . | TRBJ2-1 | TRBV12-3/TRBV12-4 | .
TGTGCCAGCAGCCTCGACAGTAGCCTTAACTATGGCTACACCTTC | CASSLDSSLNYGYTF | . | TRBJ1-2 | TRBV4-2 | .
TGCGCCAGCAGCCTATCCTTGGCCCGGACTAGCGGGAATAACGAGCAGTACTTC | CASSLSLARTSGNNEQYF | TRBD2 | TRBJ2-7 | TRBV4-1 | few
TGCAGCGTTGGGGGACTAGCGGTCTACAATGAGCAGTTCTTC | CSVGGLAVYNEQFF | TRBD2 | TRBJ2-1 | TRBV29-1 | .
TGTGCCAGCAGTTCACAGGATACTAGCGGAAAACTGTTTTTT | CASSSQDTSGKLFF | . | TRBJ1-4 | TRBV28 | .
TGCAGCGTCGGGACAGCAGCCAGGCAGTACTTC | CSVGTAARQYF | TRBD1 | TRBJ2-7 | TRBV29-1 | .
TGTGCCAGCAGCAACCCAGGTGCCCAGTACTTC | CASSNPGAQYF | . | TRBJ2-5 | TRBV11-2 | .
TGCAGTGCTGGACAGGGTACTGAAGCTTTCTTT | CSAGQGTEAFF | TRBD1 | TRBJ1-1 | TRBV20-1 | .
TGTGCCAGCATCCCCTTTACTGAAGCTTTCTTT | CASIPFTEAFF | . | TRBJ1-1 | TRBV2 | once
TGTGCCAGCAGCACTACAGGGTTGACACCCCTCCACTTT | CASSTTGLTPLHF | . | TRBJ1-6 | TRBV6-2/TRBV6-3 | few
TGTGCCAGCAGTTACTCGAGGCGCTTCGGGACTAGCGGCCTTCAAGAGACCCAGTACTTC | CASSYSRRFGTSGLQETQYF | TRBD2 | TRBJ2-5 | TRBV6-2/TRBV6-3 | .
TGTGCCAGCAGTTTTCGGGGTAATCAGCCCCAGCATTTT | CASSFRGNQPQHF | . | TRBJ1-5 | TRBV27 | .
TGTGCCAGCAGTGGGGGAGGAGGCCGCCAAGAGACCCAGTACTTC | CASSGGGGRQETQYF | . | TRBJ2-5 | TRBV2 | .
TGTGCCGCGGGGAGGTTCTATGGCTACACCTTC | CAAGRFYGYTF | . | TRBJ1-2 | TRBV6-5 | .
TGTGCCAGCAGCGCTACCTATGGCTACACCTTC | CASSATYGYTF | . | TRBJ1-2 | TRBV5-8 | .
TGCGCCAGCAGGACTACGGTCGGGGAGCTGTTTTTT | CASRTTVGELFF | . | TRBJ2-2 | TRBV5-1 | once
TGCGCCAGCAGCTCCGTTCGCGTGGGGACAGCTGGAAACACCATATATTTT | CASSSVRVGTAGNTIYF | TRBD1 | TRBJ1-3 | TRBV5-1 | .
TGCGCCAGCAGCCAAGAAGTGACAGGGGATTCACCCCTCCACTTT | CASSQEVTGDSPLHF | TRBD1 | TRBJ1-6 | TRBV4-1 | medium-sized
TGTGCCAGCAGTGAACTGGGACACCCCGGGATACATTTT | CASSELGHPGIHF | . | TRBJ1-5 | TRBV2 | .
TGTGCCAGCAGTTATTTACAGAACACCGGGGAGCTGTTTTTT | CASSYLQNTGELFF | . | TRBJ2-2 | TRBV27 | .
TGTGCCAGCAGCCCGGCCACCTATGGCTACACCTTC | CASSPATYGYTF | . | TRBJ1-2 | TRBV6-2/TRBV6-3 | .
TGTGCCAGCAGCGTTCAGGGCTACGAGCAGTACTTC | CASSVQGYEQYF | . | TRBJ2-7 | TRBV2 | once
TGTGCCAGCTCAATTACCGGAGGGGTCGGAGAAAAACTGTTTTTT | CASSITGGVGEKLFF | . | TRBJ1-4 | TRBV6-5 | .
TGTGCCAGCTCACCCTCCACAGGGGTAGCTTTCTTT | CASSPSTGVAFF | TRBD1 | TRBJ1-1 | TRBV18 | .
TGCGCCAGCAGACCCGGGACTAGCGGGAGCAATGAGCAGTTCTTC | CASRPGTSGSNEQFF | TRBD2 | TRBJ2-1 | TRBV5-1 | .
TGCGCCAGCAGCTGGACAGGGAGGGACACTGAAGCTTTCTTT | CASSWTGRDTEAFF | TRBD1 | TRBJ1-1 | TRBV5-1 | .